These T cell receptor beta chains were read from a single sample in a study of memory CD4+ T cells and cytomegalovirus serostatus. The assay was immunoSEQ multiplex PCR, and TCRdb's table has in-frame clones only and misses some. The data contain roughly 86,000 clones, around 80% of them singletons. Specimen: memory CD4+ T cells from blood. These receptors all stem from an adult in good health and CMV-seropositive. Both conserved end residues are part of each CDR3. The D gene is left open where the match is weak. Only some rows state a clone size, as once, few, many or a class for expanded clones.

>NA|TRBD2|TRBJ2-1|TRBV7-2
TGTGCCAGCAGCTTAGGTAATAGCGGGAGCAGTGAGCAGTTCTTC
CASSLGNSGSSEQFF
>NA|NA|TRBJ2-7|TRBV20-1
TGCAGTCTCCAGCGAGCCTACGAGCAGTACTTC
CSLQRAYEQYF
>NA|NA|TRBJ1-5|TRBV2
TGTGCCAGCGTGTTAACCCGAAATCAGCCCCAGCATTTT
CASVLTRNQPQHF
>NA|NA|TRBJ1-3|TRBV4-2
TGTGCCAGCAGCCAACAACTAGGTCAACCTGGAAACACCATATATTTT
CASSQQLGQPGNTIYF
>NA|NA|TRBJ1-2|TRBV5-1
TGCGCCAGCAGCTTGGTCGTCGGGTATGGCTACACCTTC
CASSLVVGYGYTF
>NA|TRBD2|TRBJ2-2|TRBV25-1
TGTGCCAGCATAAAGCGGGAGAACACCGGGGAGCTGTTTTTT
CASIKRENTGELFF
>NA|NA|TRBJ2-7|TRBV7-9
TGTGCCAGCAGCTTAGCGGCTGGGGACGAGCAGTACTTC
CASSLAAGDEQYF
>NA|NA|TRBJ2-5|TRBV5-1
TGCGCCAGCAGCAGGGGCCCCCAAGAGACCCAGTACTTC
CASSRGPQETQYF
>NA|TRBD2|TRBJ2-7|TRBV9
TGTGCCAGCAGCCTCGGGGGGGAGGTCTACGAGCAGTACTTC
CASSLGGEVYEQYF
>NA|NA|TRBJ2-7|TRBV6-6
TGTGCCAGCAGTTGGGGCGGGACCCACGAGCAGTACTTC
CASSWGGTHEQYF
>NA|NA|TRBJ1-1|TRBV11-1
TGTGCCAGCAGCCGGACTGGGAACACTGAAGCTTTCTTT
CASSRTGNTEAFF
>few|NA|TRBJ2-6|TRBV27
TGTGCCAGCAGCTTCACAGGGCCGTCTGGGGCCAACGTCCTGACTTTC
CASSFTGPSGANVLTF
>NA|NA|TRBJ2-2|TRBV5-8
TGTGCCAGCAGTCACTGGACTGGCGGTACGAACACCGGGGAGCTGTTTTTT
CASSHWTGGTNTGELFF
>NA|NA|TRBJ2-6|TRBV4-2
TGTGCCAGCAGCCAACTGACTGGACAGCTTCTCTCTGGGGCCAACGTCCTGACTTTC
CASSQLTGQLLSGANVLTF
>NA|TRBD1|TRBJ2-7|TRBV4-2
TGTGCCAGCAGCCAGACCGTAGGACAGGGGGCCTACGAGCAGTACTTC
CASSQTVGQGAYEQYF
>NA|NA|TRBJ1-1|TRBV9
TGTGCCAGCAGCAAGGCAACAGGACTGAACACTGAAGCTTTCTTT
CASSKATGLNTEAFF
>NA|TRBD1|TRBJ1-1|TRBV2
TGTGCCAGCCGGAGATCAGACAGGGTTGGACTGCGGTCGAGCGCTGAAGCTTTCTTT
CASRRSDRVGLRSSAEAFF
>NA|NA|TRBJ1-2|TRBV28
TGTGCCAGCAGCCCACCGACAGGCCTATATGGCTACACCTTC
CASSPPTGLYGYTF
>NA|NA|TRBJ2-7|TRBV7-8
TGTGCCAGCAGCTTGCGAAACTGGGGTAACAGGGAGGACGAGCAGTACTTC
CASSLRNWGNREDEQYF
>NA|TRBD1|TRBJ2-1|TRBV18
TGTGCCAGCTCACCTAGACAGGGTCACTACAATGAGCAGTTCTTC
CASSPRQGHYNEQFF
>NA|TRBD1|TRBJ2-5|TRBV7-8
TGTGCCAGCAGCTTCGGCCCGGGACAGGGGGAGACCCAGTACTTC
CASSFGPGQGETQYF
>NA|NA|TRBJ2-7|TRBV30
TGTGCCTGGGGGGTAGGGGGCGAGCAGTACTTC
CAWGVGGEQYF
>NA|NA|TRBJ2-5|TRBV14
TGTGCCACCAGTACCGGGACCAGAGGAGAGACCCAGTACTTC
CATSTGTRGETQYF
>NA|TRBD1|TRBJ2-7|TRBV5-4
TGTGCCAGCAGCCCCCAGGGGGCTAGGGAGCAGTACTTC
CASSPQGAREQYF
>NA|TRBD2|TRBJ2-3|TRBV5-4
TGTGCCAGCAGCTCAGCGGGAGACGGGGATACGCAGTATTTT
CASSSAGDGDTQYF
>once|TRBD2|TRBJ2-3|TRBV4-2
TGTGCCAGCAGCCAAGAGGGGCGACTAGCGGGAGGTCCAGATACGCAGTATTTT
CASSQEGRLAGGPDTQYF
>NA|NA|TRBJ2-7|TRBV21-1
TGTGCCAGCAGCAAAGAAGGCCAGAATGACAACGAGCAGTACTTC
CASSKEGQNDNEQYF
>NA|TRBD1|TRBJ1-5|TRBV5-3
TGTGCCAGAAGCACCCGGGACAGCCGTAATCAGCCCCAGCATTTT
CARSTRDSRNQPQHF
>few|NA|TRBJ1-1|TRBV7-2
TGTGCCAGCAGCTTAGACCCCCAGGGAACTGAAGCTTTCTTT
CASSLDPQGTEAFF
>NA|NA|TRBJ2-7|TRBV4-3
TGCGCCAGCAGCCAATGGGGGGGGCAGGGCTCCTACGAGCAGTACTTC
CASSQWGGQGSYEQYF
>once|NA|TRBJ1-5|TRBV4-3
TGCGCCAGCAGCCAAGATCCGGGGGGAGGACAGCCCCAGCATTTT
CASSQDPGGGQPQHF
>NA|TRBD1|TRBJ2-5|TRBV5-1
TGCGCCAGCAGCCCGAACCAAGCCGGGACAGGGGAGACCCAGTACTTC
CASSPNQAGTGETQYF